What follows is one T cell receptor (beta chain) and its context. Antigen specificity is unknown. This entry comes from a study of PD-1 blockade in classical Hodgkin lymphoma. V was cut by 1 base and J by 5 bases, with 6 bases left in between. CDR3 length: 12 residues. Germline V CDR1 and CDR2: SGHTA, FQGNSA. Every patient relapsed after autologous stem cell transplantation, and brentuximab vedotin exposure varied. Clones were read by immunoSEQ multiplex PCR, and TCRdb kept only the in-frame ones, dropping some. In the table there are 75,000 to 100,000 clones, 81% of which are singletons. Regarding the study as a whole: Diminished baseline TCR diversity has been reported in newly diagnosed patients relative to healthy donors. Complete responders matched newly diagnosed patients in baseline diversity.

The sequencing here drew on peripheral blood mononuclear cells (PBMCs), taken before the second cycle of nivolumab. The clonotype originates from a human donor with classical Hodgkin lymphoma. The rearrangement links TRBV7-2 to TRBJ2-7; no firm D call. CDR3 in amino acids: CASSLGADEQYF. The CDR3 bases are TGTGCCAGCAGCTTAGGGGCTGACGAGCAGTACTTC.